The present T cell receptor (beta chain) was sequenced within a study of identifying expanded T cells in peripheral blood. Generated by immunoSEQ multiplex PCR, the TCRdb table keeps only in-frame clones and is missing some. This sample has 84,000 or so clones, with 89% found just once. Healthy donors had no documented immune events, such as infections, while sampled. V lost 4 bases and J 4 bases, leaving 14 bases between the germline ends. Germline CDR1 reads SGDLS; CDR2 reads YYNGEE. The CDR3 contains 15 residues. The TCR sequence derives from a person aged 18-70 years in good health. The sample was blood. The J gene is TRBJ2-2, the V gene TRBV9; no firm D call. The CDR3 protein is CASSLSGGRTGELFF. The CDR3 DNA reads as TGTGCCAGCAGCCTCTCAGGCGGACGCACCGGGGAGCTGTTTTTT.